Below are 4 T cell receptor beta chains sequenced from a single sample in a study of T cell responses to AZD1222 COVID-19 vaccine. Clones were read by immunoSEQ multiplex PCR, and TCRdb kept only the in-frame ones, dropping some. The sample carries tens of thousands of clones, 80% to 95% recorded once. The input for sequencing was peripheral blood, taken on day 0 of AZD1222 vaccination. The receptors here all came from an adult in good health.

The chain recombines TRBV10-3 with TRBJ2-5; no definite D call. CDR3 length equals 17 residues. Trimming removed 0 bases at V and 0 bases at J, with 14 bases between. Germline-derived CDR1 and CDR2 are ENHRY and SYGVKD. For the CDR3, the DNA is TGTGCCATCAGTGAGTCGAAGAACACCTTGTACCAAGAGACCCAGTACTTC. Translating it yields CAISESKNTLYQETQYF.

The rearrangement links TRBV12-3 or TRBV12-4 to TRBJ1-1; no clear D gene. The CDR3 is 12 amino acids. Trimming took 5 bases from V and 4 from J, leaving 8 bases between them. The CDR3 is CASSQGGTEAFF. Here the CDR3 DNA reads TGTGCCAGCAGTCAAGGAGGCACTGAAGCTTTCTTT.

V usage is TRBV10-3 and J usage is TRBJ2-7; 10 bases match TRBD1. Trimming at V came to 0 bases and at J to 2 bases, leaving 7 bases not matched to a gene. CDR1 and CDR2 from the germline V gene are ENHRY and SYGVKD. This CDR3 contains 17 residues. The CDR3 here is CAISESIPGQGAYEQYF. The CDR3 DNA reads as TGTGCCATCAGTGAGTCGATACCCGGACAGGGGGCCTACGAGCAGTACTTC.

This chain uses TRBV2 with TRBJ1-6, with D unclear. Germline CDR1 and CDR2: SNHLY and FYNNEI. With 2 bases removed from V and 9 bases from J, the gap between germline ends came to 14 bases. CDR3 size: 15 residues. The CDR3 nucleotides are TGTGCCAGCAGTGAAAACCCGTGGCTGGTTTCACCCCTCCACTTT. It translates to CASSENPWLVSPLHF.